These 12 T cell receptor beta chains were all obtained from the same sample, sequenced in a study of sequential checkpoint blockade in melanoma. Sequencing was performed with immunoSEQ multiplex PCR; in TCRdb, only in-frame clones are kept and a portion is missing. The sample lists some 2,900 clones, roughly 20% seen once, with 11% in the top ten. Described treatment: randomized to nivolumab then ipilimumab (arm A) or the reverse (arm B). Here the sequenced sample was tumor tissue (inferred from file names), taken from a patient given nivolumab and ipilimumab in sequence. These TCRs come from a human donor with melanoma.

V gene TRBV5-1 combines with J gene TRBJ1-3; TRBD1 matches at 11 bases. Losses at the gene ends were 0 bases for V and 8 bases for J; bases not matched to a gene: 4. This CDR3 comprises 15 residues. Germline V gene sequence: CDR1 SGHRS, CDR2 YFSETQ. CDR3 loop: CASSLGTGGADTIYF. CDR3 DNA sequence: TGCGCCAGCAGCTTGGGGACAGGGGGCGCGGACACCATATATTTT. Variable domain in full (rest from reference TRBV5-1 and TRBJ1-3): KAGVTQTPRYLIKTRGQQVTLSCSPISGHRSVSWYQQTPGQGLQFLFEYFSETQRNKGNFPGRFSGRQFSNSRSEMNVSTLELGDSALYLCASSLGTGGADTIYFGEGSWLTVV.

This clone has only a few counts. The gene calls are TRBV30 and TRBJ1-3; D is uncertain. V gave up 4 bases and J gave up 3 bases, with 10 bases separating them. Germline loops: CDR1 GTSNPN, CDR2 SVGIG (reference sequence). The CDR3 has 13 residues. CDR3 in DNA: TGTGCCTGGACGCGGTCATTTGGAAACACCATATATTTT. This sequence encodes CAWTRSFGNTIYF.

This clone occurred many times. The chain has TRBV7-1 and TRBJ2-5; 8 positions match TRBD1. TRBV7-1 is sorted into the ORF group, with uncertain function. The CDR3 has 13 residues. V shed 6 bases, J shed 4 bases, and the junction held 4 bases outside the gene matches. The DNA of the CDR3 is TGTGCCAGCAGTTTTACAGGGGGAGAGACCCAGTACTTC. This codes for CASSFTGGETQYF.

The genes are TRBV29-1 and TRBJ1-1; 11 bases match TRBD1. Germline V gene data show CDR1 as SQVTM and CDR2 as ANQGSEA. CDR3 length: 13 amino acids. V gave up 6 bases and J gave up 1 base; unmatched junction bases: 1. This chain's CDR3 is CSVGTGGNTEAFF. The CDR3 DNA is TGCAGCGTAGGGACAGGGGGGAACACTGAAGCTTTCTTT.

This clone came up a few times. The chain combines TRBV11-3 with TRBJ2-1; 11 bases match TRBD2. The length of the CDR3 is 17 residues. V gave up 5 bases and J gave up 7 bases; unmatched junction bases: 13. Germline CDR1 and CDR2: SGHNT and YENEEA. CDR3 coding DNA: TGTGCCAGCAGCCCCCGGTTAGCGGGGGGGCTGGGGAATGAGCAGTTCTTC. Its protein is CASSPRLAGGLGNEQFF.

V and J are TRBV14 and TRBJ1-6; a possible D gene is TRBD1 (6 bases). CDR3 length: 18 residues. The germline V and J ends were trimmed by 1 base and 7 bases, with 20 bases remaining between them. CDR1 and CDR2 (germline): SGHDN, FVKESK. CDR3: CASSQARGLQGRNSPLHF. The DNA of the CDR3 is TGTGCCAGCAGCCAAGCAAGGGGCCTACAGGGCCGAAATTCACCCCTCCACTTT.

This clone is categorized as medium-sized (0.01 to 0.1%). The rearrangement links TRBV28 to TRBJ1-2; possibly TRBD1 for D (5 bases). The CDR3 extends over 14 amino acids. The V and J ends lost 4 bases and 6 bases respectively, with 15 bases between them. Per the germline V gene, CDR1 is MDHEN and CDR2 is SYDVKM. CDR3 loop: CASSSWGRDNGYTF. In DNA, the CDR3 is TGTGCCAGCAGTTCCTGGGGCAGGGATAATGGCTACACCTTC.

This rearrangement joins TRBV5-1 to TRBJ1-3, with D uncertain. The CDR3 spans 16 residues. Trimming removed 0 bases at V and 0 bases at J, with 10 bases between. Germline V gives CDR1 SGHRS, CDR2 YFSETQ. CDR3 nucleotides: TGCGCCAGCAGCTTGGATCTCAGCACCTCTGGAAACACCATATATTTT. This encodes CASSLDLSTSGNTIYF.

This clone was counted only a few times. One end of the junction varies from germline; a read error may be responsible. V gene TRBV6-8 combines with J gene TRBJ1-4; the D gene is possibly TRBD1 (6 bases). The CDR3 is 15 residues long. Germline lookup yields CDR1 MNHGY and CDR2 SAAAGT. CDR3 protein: CASSDSWGGGEKLFF. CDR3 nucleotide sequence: TGTGCCAGCAGTGACTCGTGGGGAGGGGGTGAAAAACTGTTTTTT.

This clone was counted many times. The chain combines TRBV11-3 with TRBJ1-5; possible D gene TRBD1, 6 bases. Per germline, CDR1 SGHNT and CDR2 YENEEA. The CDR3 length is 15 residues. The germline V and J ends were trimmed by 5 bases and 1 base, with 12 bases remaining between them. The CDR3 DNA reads TGTGCCAGCAGCCCCAATACAGGGAGCAATCAGCCCCAGCATTTT. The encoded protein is CASSPNTGSNQPQHF.

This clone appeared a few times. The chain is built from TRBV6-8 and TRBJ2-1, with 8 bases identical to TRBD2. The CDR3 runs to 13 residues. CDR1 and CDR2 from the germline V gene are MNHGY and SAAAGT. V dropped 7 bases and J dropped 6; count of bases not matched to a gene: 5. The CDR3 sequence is CASTIAGGNEQFF. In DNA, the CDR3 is TGTGCCAGCACCATCGCGGGGGGCAATGAGCAGTTCTTC.

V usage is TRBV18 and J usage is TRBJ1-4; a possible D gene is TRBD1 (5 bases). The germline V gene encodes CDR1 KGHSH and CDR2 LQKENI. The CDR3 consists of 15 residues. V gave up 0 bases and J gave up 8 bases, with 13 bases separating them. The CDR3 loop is CASSPPVTEGEKLFF. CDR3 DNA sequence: TGTGCCAGCTCACCACCGGTTACCGAGGGGGAAAAACTGTTTTTT.